In its sample, the clone carrying this T cell receptor (beta chain) was seen many times. In germline, CDR1 is MDHEN, CDR2 SYDVKM. The CDR3 extends over 15 amino acids. Trimming left V 6 bases short and J 1 base short, with 15 bases between. This sample was taken from a study of regulatory T cells in long-lasting Graves disease. Both iRepertoire HTBI primers and Arm-PCR of CDR3 regions were used to build the TCR beta libraries. TCRdb itself ran the multiplex PCR reads through MiXCR, one entry per CDR3 protein. Of 350,000 to 500,000 distinct CDR3 sequences detected, about 16% appear once; the ten largest clones hold about a quarter. Time point indicated: newly diagnosed GD, antithyroid drugs for less than 3 months. PBMC-derived RNA was used for the TCR library. These data are also associated with another study on T cells in Graves' hyperthyroidism and ophthalmopathy. In that study: Graves' hyperthyroidism qualified as stable when ophthalmopathy did not progress within 18 months.

The clonotype comes from a woman aged 18-29 years with Graves disease. V and J are TRBV28 and TRBJ1-2; tentative D call: TRBD1 (6 bases). The sample here was peripheral blood mononuclear cells (PBMCs), taken at new diagnosis, from a patient treated with antithyroid drugs. The CDR3 here is CASSPNTGFNYGYTF. The DNA for the CDR3 is TGTGCCAGCAGCCCGAACACAGGGTTTAACTATGGCTACACCTTC.